The 11 T cell receptor beta chains below all came from one sample that was sequenced in a study of PD-1 blockade in classical Hodgkin lymphoma. Each of the patients experienced relapse following autologous stem cell transplantation, and their brentuximab vedotin exposure differed. Only in-frame clones appear in the TCRdb table, and some are missing; sequencing was by immunoSEQ multiplex PCR. The profile shows approximately 850 clones, approximately 80% of them singletons. The material was peripheral blood mononuclear cells (PBMCs), obtained at baseline. The receptors were sampled from a human donor with classical Hodgkin lymphoma.

The rearrangement uses TRBV20-1 and TRBJ2-7; D unresolved. The CDR3 runs to 11 residues. Deletions cut 0 bases from V and 4 bases from J, with 4 bases between. Germline V gene sequence: CDR1 DFQATT, CDR2 SNEGSKA (reference sequence). CDR3 residues: CSARDPYEQYF. The CDR3 nucleotides read TGCAGTGCTAGAGACCCGTACGAGCAGTACTTC.

The chain employs TRBV2 and TRBJ2-2; D ambiguous. Germline values: CDR1 SNHLY, CDR2 FYNNEI. The CDR3 sequence is 15 residues long. V was pared by 1 base and J by 4 bases, with 10 bases between. The CDR3 coding sequence is TGTGCCAGCAGTGAAGGGGTCAGGAGCACCGGGGAGCTGTTTTTT. Amino acid sequence: CASSEGVRSTGELFF.

V is TRBV18 and J is TRBJ1-1; weak D call: TRBD1 (5 bases). The CDR3 extends over 14 amino acids. Germline CDR1 is KGHSH and CDR2 is LQKENI. Trimming removed 6 bases at V and 4 bases at J, with 15 bases between. This CDR3 reads CASSRLEGSTEAFF. The CDR3, as DNA: TGTGCCAGCTCCCGCTTGGAGGGGTCCACTGAAGCTTTCTTT.

The chain recombines TRBV7-9 with TRBJ2-7; no definite D call. The V and J ends lost 2 bases and 3 bases respectively, with 2 bases between them. There are 11 residues in the CDR3. CDR1 SEHNR and CDR2 FQNEAQ come from the germline V gene (reference sequence). CDR3 DNA sequence: TGTGCCAGCAGCTTAATCTACGAGCAGTACTTC. It specifies CASSLIYEQYF. The full variable domain, completed using reference TRBV7-9 and TRBJ2-7, is DTGVSQNPRHKITKRGQNVTFRCDPISEHNRLYWYRQTLGQGPEFLTYFQNEAQLEKSRLLSDRFSAERPKGSFSTLEIQRTEQGDSAMYLCASSLIYEQYFGPGTRLTVT.

The CDR3 sequence: CASGKASGGELFF. CDR3 DNA: TGTGCCAGCGGGAAAGCGTCGGGCGGGGAGCTGTTTTTT. The chain has TRBV5-4 and TRBJ2-2; D uncertain. The V and J ends lost 7 bases and 7 bases respectively, with 14 bases between them. Germline V CDR1 and CDR2: SGHNT, YYREEE (reference sequence). The CDR3 runs 13 residues.

The rearrangement joins TRBV15 to TRBJ2-5; no reliable D call. V lost 1 base and J 1 base, leaving 7 bases between the germline ends. Germline CDR1 and CDR2: LNHNV and YYDKDF (reference sequence). The length of the CDR3 is 14 residues. The CDR3, as DNA: TGTGCCACCAGCAGAGGAGCAATCCAAGAGACCCAGTACTTC. It codes for CATSRGAIQETQYF.

The V gene is TRBV10-3, the J gene TRBJ2-5, with 8 bases aligning to TRBD2. The CDR3 extends over 12 amino acids. V was clipped by 11 bases and J by 3 bases; unmatched bases: 5. CDR1 is ENHRY and CDR2 is SYGVKD in the germline V gene. CDR3 sequence (DNA): TGTGCCTCGGGACTAGAAAAAGAGACCCAGTACTTC. Protein sequence: CASGLEKETQYF.

The chain recombines TRBV30 with TRBJ1-1, with D maybe TRBD1 (6 bases). The CDR3 extends over 15 amino acids. Trimming left V 4 bases short and J 0 bases short, with 15 bases between. Germline lookup yields CDR1 GTSNPN and CDR2 SVGIG (reference sequence). DNA for the CDR3: TGTGCCTGGACACAGGGTCGGGGATTGAACACTGAAGCTTTCTTT. Translated, it gives CAWTQGRGLNTEAFF.

The chain carries TRBV5-5 and TRBJ2-5; no reliable D call. The CDR3 sequence is 12 residues long. The V gene lost 0 bases and the J gene lost 3 bases, with 3 bases spanning the gap. Germline assignment: CDR1 SGHKS and CDR2 YYEKEE (reference sequence). For the CDR3, the DNA is TGTGCCAGCAGCTTGGTTAAAGAGACCCAGTACTTC. Its translation is CASSLVKETQYF.

The chain combines TRBV27 with TRBJ1-2; a weak D match, TRBD1 (6 bases). The CDR3 is made up of 14 amino acids. CDR1 and CDR2 from the germline V gene are MNHEY and SMNVEV (reference sequence). The ends were cut back, 3 bases at V and 4 bases at J, with 12 bases in the middle. CDR3 in amino acids: CASSFVGTSYGYTF. CDR3 sequence (DNA): TGTGCCAGCAGTTTTGTCGGGACAAGCTATGGCTACACCTTC.

The chain has TRBV28 and TRBJ1-1, with D maybe TRBD1 (5 bases). The CDR3 extends over 12 amino acids. V dropped 8 bases and J dropped 6 bases, with 13 bases sitting between them. The germline gives CDR1 MDHEN, CDR2 SYDVKM. The CDR3 here is CASSGWGAEAFF. CDR3 in DNA: TGTGCCAGCTCCGGATGGGGGGCTGAAGCTTTCTTT.